One sample yielded the 5 T cell receptor beta chains listed below, sequenced in a study of immune heterogeneity within non-small cell lung tumors. CDR3 of TCR beta was amplified by multiplex PCR that used 32 V and 13 J primers. Each CDR3 protein gets one entry after TCRdb re-called the multiplex PCR reads with MiXCR. The profile shows 12,000 to 15,000 distinct CDR3 sequences, more than 30% of them singletons. Per sample, approximately 0.6 ug of bulk tumor genomic DNA was the template used. Collection of several biopsies per primary tumor, spaced far apart, took place during surgery. Before undergoing curative surgery, patients had newly diagnosed non-small cell lung cancer that was untreated. Specimen: lung tumor tissue. The source of these receptors is a woman between 45 and 60 years old with non-small cell lung cancer.

This clonotype came up once. This may be a read error, as it is one base from a much larger clone. V gene TRBV11-2 combines with J gene TRBJ2-5; TRBD1 or TRBD2 may be the D gene (5 bases each). V lost 5 bases, J lost 2 bases, and 21 bases lay in between. CDR1 and CDR2 (germline): SGHAT, FQNNGV. This CDR3 has 17 amino acids. The CDR3 region is CASSHGPIGTPQETQYF. For the CDR3, the DNA is TGTGCCAGCAGCCATGGGCCTATCGGGACCCCTCAAGAGACCCAGTACTTC.

This clonotype was found a few times. This rearrangement joins TRBV12-3 or TRBV12-4 to TRBJ2-3, with no clear D. V lost 11 bases to trimming and J lost 1 base, with 10 bases between them. The CDR3 is 12 residues long. The CDR3 nucleotides are TGTGCCTCCGAGAAGGGCACAGATACGCAGTATTTT. It specifies CASEKGTDTQYF.

This clonotype was seen at least ten times. The V and J genes are TRBV7-3 and TRBJ1-4; the D is unclear. The V and J ends lost 3 bases and 8 bases respectively, with 10 bases between them. CDR3 size: 13 residues. CDR1 is SGHTA and CDR2 is FQGTGA in the germline V gene. CDR3 coding DNA: TGTGCCAGCAGCTTGGGATTTGGGGAAAAACTGTTTTTT. Its translation: CASSLGFGEKLFF.

This clonotype was found many times. The chain joins TRBV5-4 to TRBJ1-1; the D is unclear. V was clipped by 3 bases and J by 0 bases, with 9 bases between them. This CDR3 is 14 amino acids long. Germline V gene lookup returns CDR1 SGHNT and CDR2 YYREEE (reference sequence). CDR3 loop: CASSSTVMNTEAFF. For the CDR3, the DNA is TGTGCCAGCAGCTCGACGGTCATGAACACTGAAGCTTTCTTT. The variable domain in full, completed from reference TRBV5-4 and TRBJ1-1, reads ETGVTQSPTHLIKTRGQQVTLRCSSQSGHNTVSWYQQALGQGPQFIFQYYREEENGRGNFPPRFSGLQFPNYSSELNVNALELDDSALYLCASSSTVMNTEAFFGQGTRLTVV.

This clonotype was detected a few times. The chain uses TRBV20-1 and TRBJ2-1, with 7 bases lining up with TRBD2. The trim removed 7 bases at V and 5 bases at J, leaving 11 bases unmatched. The length of the CDR3 is 14 residues. CDR1 DFQATT and CDR2 SNEGSKA come from the germline V gene (reference sequence). DNA of the CDR3: TGCAGTGTCCGGAAGGCTAGCGGCAACAATGAGCAGTTCTTC. It codes for CSVRKASGNNEQFF.